This is a list of T cell receptor beta chains from one sample in a study. TCRdb processed the 5' RACE reads anew with MiXCR; each CDR3 protein has one entry. The sample records tens of thousands of distinct CDR3 sequences, about 28% being singletons. The sample comprised naive CD4+ T cells sorted from blood. Receptor source: a female donor with breast cancer. CDR3s include the opening cysteine and the closing phenylalanine or tryptophan. Each record gives: V gene, clone size, CDR3 protein. Clone size is not always given. Where it is, it says once, few, many or a class for expanded clones.

>TRBV7-2|NA
CASSPYPGLAGLNEQFF
>TRBV11-2|medium-sized
CASSTGPPGHTGELFF
>TRBV5-6|few
CASSPYLDPGGSGNTIYF
>TRBV28|few
CASSLSRLGLPQSGKTQYF
>TRBV20-1|NA
CSANLAGSTDTQYF
>TRBV5-4|NA
CASRPGGAGGVTEAFF
>TRBV6-6|many
CASSYPPTGGSFPLHF
>TRBV11-2|NA
CASSLGASSRTDTQYF
>TRBV12-3/TRBV12-4|few
CASSLAVWETQYF
>TRBV2|few
CASGGEETQYF
>TRBV7-2|many
CASSFSLGLDTQYF
>TRBV5-1|NA
CASSLGDSPYGYTF
>TRBV5-1|NA
CASSWTFGNEKLFF
>TRBV7-2|NA
CASSARQAPNSPLHF
>TRBV5-5|NA
CASSPPDLEPLHF
>TRBV12-3/TRBV12-4|NA
CASSSTPGVSEAFF
>TRBV7-2|few
CASSSRDRDDEQFF
>TRBV12-3/TRBV12-4|NA
CASSLSRGPYEQYF
>TRBV3-1|medium-sized
CASSLSLAASTDTQYF
>TRBV4-1|few
CASSPGGRVNYEQYF
>TRBV11-2|few
CASSYEAGGTDTQYF
>TRBV29-1|NA
CSARTDRMFNEQFF
>TRBV27|NA
CASSHPIGGQGPQLQPQHF
>TRBV2|NA
CASSEAHLTESIQYF
>TRBV7-9|NA
CASSGPGQGSEKLFF
>TRBV12-3/TRBV12-4|few
CASSREQGYTEAFF